These 14 T cell receptor beta chains were all obtained from the same sample, sequenced in a study of glioma-infiltrating T cells. Amplification of TCR alpha and beta CDR3 regions from RNA used iRepertoire nested multiplex PCR. TCRdb recomputed calls from the multiplex PCR reads with MiXCR, one row per CDR3 protein. Seen here are some 6,000 distinct CDR3 sequences, over 25% observed once, and the top ten hold roughly 13%. The sample was glioma tissue, nonneoplastic brain tissue, or PBMCs (not recorded which). Receptors were obtained from a human donor with low-grade glioma or glioblastoma, undergoing nonglioma brain surgery, or in good health (not recorded which).

A remark on this clonotype: A read error may account for a junction end that differs from germline. V and J are TRBV7-2 and TRBJ1-1; 7 positions match TRBD1. Germline lookup yields CDR1 SGHTA and CDR2 FQGNSA. The CDR3 sequence is 14 residues long. The CDR3 nucleotides read TGCAGCTTAGGGGGCAGGGGAATGAACACTGAAGCTTTCTTT. Residues: CSLGGRGMNTEAFF.

Of note for this clonotype: The junction shows a germline mismatch at one end, possibly a read error. This chain uses TRBV28 with TRBJ2-3, with D unclear. CDR1 MDHEN and CDR2 SYDVKM come from the germline V gene. The CDR3 covers 11 residues. The CDR3 nucleotides read TGTGGCAGCACTTGTACAGACACGCAGTCGTTT. This sequence encodes CGSTCTDTQSF.

By share, this clonotype ranks as medium-sized. The chain couples TRBV6-2 or TRBV6-3 to TRBJ2-1; no firm D call. The CDR3 is 12 residues long. Trimming shortened V by 0 bases and J by 3 bases, and 0 bases separated the two germline ends. The germline V gene has CDR1 MNHEY and CDR2 SVGEGT. CDR3 sequence reads: CASSYSYNEQFF. CDR3 DNA: TGTGCCAGCAGTTACTCCTACAATGAGCAGTTCTTC.

This clonotype appeared many times. The rearrangement uses TRBV19 and TRBJ1-3, with a possible D match to TRBD1 (5 bases). V lost 8 bases, J lost 3 bases, and 14 bases lay in between. The CDR3 is made up of 14 amino acids. Germline V CDR1 and CDR2: LNHDA, SQIVND (reference sequence). The CDR3 coding sequence is TGTGCCAGTGAGACCGGGACGTATGGAAACACCATATATTTT. This sequence encodes CASETGTYGNTIYF.

By its share, this clonotype is medium-sized. The J gene is TRBJ2-7, the V gene TRBV4-1; D uncertain. Trimming stripped 0 bases from V and 3 bases from J, with 3 bases between. The CDR3 totals 12 residues. Per germline, CDR1 MGHRA and CDR2 YSYEKL. CDR3 in DNA: TGCGCCAGCAGCCAAGACTACTACGAGCAGTACTTC. It codes for CASSQDYYEQYF.

This clonotype was picked up many times. The chain employs TRBV4-3 and TRBJ2-1, with D maybe TRBD1 (5 bases). The V end lost 3 bases, the J end lost 8 bases, and 11 bases lay between the germline ends. The V gene's germline CDR1 is LGHNA and CDR2 YSLEER. The CDR3 spans 13 residues. This CDR3 is CASSHVTEDEQFF. For the CDR3, the DNA is TGCGCCAGCAGCCATGTGACAGAGGATGAGCAGTTCTTC.

This clonotype was detected ten times or more. Here the CDR3 DNA reads TGTGCCAGCAGCCAAGAGGAAGCCGGAGTAGCGGCGAACACCGGGGAGCTGTTTTTT. Its protein is CASSQEEAGVAANTGELFF. This chain uses TRBV4-2 with TRBJ2-2; possibly TRBD2 for D (6 bases). This CDR3 is 19 amino acids long. V was pared by 0 bases and J by 0 bases, with 17 bases between. Germline loops: CDR1 LGHNA, CDR2 YNFKEQ.

By sample fraction, this clonotype is medium-sized. This sequence joins TRBV20-1 and TRBJ1-3; D gene uncertain. V dropped 0 bases and J dropped 2 bases, with 5 bases sitting between them. Germline values: CDR1 DFQATT, CDR2 SNEGSKA (reference sequence). This CDR3 spans 13 amino acids. The CDR3 here is CSAREDAGNTIYF. CDR3 nucleotides: TGCAGTGCTAGAGAGGATGCTGGAAACACCATATATTTT.

Many counts were recorded for this clonotype. The chain links TRBV12-3 or TRBV12-4 to TRBJ2-1; TRBD1 matches 11 bases. Trimming took 6 bases from V and 7 from J; bases not matched to a gene: 5. There are 14 residues in the CDR3. In DNA, the CDR3 is TGTGCCAGCAGCCTGGGACAGGGGGTGAATGAGCAGTTCTTC. As protein: CASSLGQGVNEQFF.

The chain carries TRBV28 and TRBJ2-7, with unresolved D. Germline V CDR1 and CDR2: MDHEN, SYDVKM. The CDR3 has 13 residues. The germline V and J ends were trimmed by 7 bases and 2 bases, with 12 bases remaining between them. The CDR3 is CASTRSAPYEQYF. CDR3 bases: TGTGCCAGCACTAGGAGTGCCCCCTACGAGCAGTACTTC. The variable domain in full, with the rest retrieved from reference TRBV28 and TRBJ2-7, is DVKVTQSSRYLVKRTGEKVFLECVQDMDHENMFWYRQDPGLGLRLIYFSYDVKMKEKGDIPEGYSVSREKKERFSLILESASTNQTSMYLCASTRSAPYEQYFGPGTRLTVT.

By share, this clonotype counts as medium-sized. The chain links TRBV20-1 to TRBJ2-1; TRBD2 matches 10 bases. Germline loops: CDR1 DFQATT, CDR2 SNEGSKA (reference sequence). The CDR3 has 14 amino acids. After removal of 3 bases from V and 4 bases from J, the junction contained 3 bases not matched to a gene. The CDR3 sequence: CSASTSGMYNEQFF. For the CDR3, the DNA is TGCAGTGCTAGCACTAGCGGGATGTACAATGAGCAGTTCTTC.

As regards this clonotype: One end of the junction is discordant with germline, which a read error may explain. CDR3 bases: TGTGCCGCCAGCAGCTCCCGGACTACAGATACGCAGTATTTT. Translated: CAASSSRTTDTQYF. The chain employs TRBV15 and TRBJ2-3; tentative D call: TRBD2 (5 bases). The CDR3 extends over 14 amino acids. CDR1 and CDR2 from the germline V gene are LNHNV and YYDKDF (reference sequence).

This clonotype appeared many times. The CDR3 nucleotides are TGTGCCAGCAGCCCGACTGGGTCGGGTAAAGAGACCCAGTACTTC. Translating gives CASSPTGSGKETQYF. The genes are TRBV7-8 and TRBJ2-5; the D is unclear. Germline V gene data show CDR1 as SGHVS and CDR2 as FQNEAQ. V was cut by 5 bases and J by 3 bases, with 16 bases left in between. The CDR3 spans 15 residues. Combining the CDR3 with reference TRBV7-8 and TRBJ2-5 gives the whole variable domain GAGVSQSPRYKVAKRGQDVALRCDPISGHVSLFWYQQALGQGPEFLTYFQNEAQLDKSGLPSDRFFAERPEGSVSTLKIQRTQQEDSAVYLCASSPTGSGKETQYFGPGTRLLVL.

This clonotype showed up many times. The rearrangement joins TRBV2 to TRBJ2-7; a possible D gene is TRBD2 (6 bases). V was clipped by 6 bases and J by 1 base, with 13 bases between them. The CDR3 has 14 amino acids. Per germline, CDR1 SNHLY and CDR2 FYNNEI. CDR3: CASRMDSGSYEQYF. The CDR3 DNA sequence: TGTGCCAGCAGGATGGATAGCGGTTCCTACGAGCAGTACTTC. Together with reference TRBV2 and TRBJ2-7, the CDR3 gives the full variable domain: EPEVTQTPSHQVTQMGQEVILRCVPISNHLYFYWYRQILGQKVEFLVSFYNNEISEKSEIFDDQFSVERPDGSNFTLKIRSTKLEDSAMYFCASRMDSGSYEQYFGPGTRLTVT.